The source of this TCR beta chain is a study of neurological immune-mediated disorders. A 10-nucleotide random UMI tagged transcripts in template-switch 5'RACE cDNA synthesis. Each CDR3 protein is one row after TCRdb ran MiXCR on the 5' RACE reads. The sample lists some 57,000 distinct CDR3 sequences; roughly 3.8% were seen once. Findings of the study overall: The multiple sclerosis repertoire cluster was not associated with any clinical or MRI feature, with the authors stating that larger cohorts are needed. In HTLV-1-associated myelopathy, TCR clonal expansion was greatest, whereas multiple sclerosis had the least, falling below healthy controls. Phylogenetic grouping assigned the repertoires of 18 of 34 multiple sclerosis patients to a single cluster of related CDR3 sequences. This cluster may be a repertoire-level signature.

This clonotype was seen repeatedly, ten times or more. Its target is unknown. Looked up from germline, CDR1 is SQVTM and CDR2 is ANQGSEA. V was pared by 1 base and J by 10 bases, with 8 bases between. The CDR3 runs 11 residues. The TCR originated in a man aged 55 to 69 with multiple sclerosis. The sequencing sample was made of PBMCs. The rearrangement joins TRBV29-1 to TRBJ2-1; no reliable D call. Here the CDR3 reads CSVEVPKEQFF. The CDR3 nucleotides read TGCAGCGTTGAAGTTCCCAAAGAGCAGTTCTTC.